This T cell receptor beta chain was recovered during a study of cytomegalovirus exposure and HLA in healthy donors. The CDR3 has 16 amino acids. From germline, CDR1 is KGHSY and CDR2 FQNENV. Trimming cost V 3 bases and J 4 bases, with 16 bases left between them. Amplification used 60 Vbeta primers and 13 Jbeta primers. Only in-frame clones appear in the TCRdb table, and some are missing; sequencing was by immunoSEQ multiplex PCR. In the table there are some 200,000 clones, 81% of which are singletons. This sequence originates from a man between 50 and 59 years old in good health and CMV-seronegative. The V call is TRBV16, the J call TRBJ1-3; D unresolved. Sequenced input: PBMCs. CDR3 bases: TGTGCCAGCAGCCAGAGACGAGGCTTCTGGGGAAACACCATATATTTT. Translation: CASSQRRGFWGNTIYF.